These T cell receptor beta chains were read from a single sample in a study of radiotherapy plus CTLA-4 blockade in lung cancer. TCRdb's copy holds only in-frame clones and misses some; the assay was immunoSEQ multiplex PCR. The sample yields 100,000 to 150,000 clones, approximately 90% seen once. This specimen was peripheral blood, taken from a patient treated with radiotherapy plus ipilimumab. These receptor sequences come from a human donor with non-small cell lung cancer that progressed on radiotherapy plus ipilimumab. Both conserved end residues are part of each CDR3. A D gene is named only where the DNA matches it firmly.

>.|TRBV7-9|TRBJ2-5
TGTGCCAGCAGCTTAAACAGCCCAGCCCTGGAGACCCAGTACTTC
CASSLNSPALETQYF
>.|TRBV19|TRBJ1-2
TGTGCCAGTAGTAACTCAGGGAAATCTAACTATGGCTACACCTTC
CASSNSGKSNYGYTF
>TRBD1|TRBV18|TRBJ1-4
TGTGCCAGCTCACCTAGGACAGGGCCTAATGAAAAACTGTTTTTT
CASSPRTGPNEKLFF
>.|TRBV27|TRBJ1-1
TGTGCCAGCAGTTTAAGGGGAAACACTGAAGCTTTCTTT
CASSLRGNTEAFF
>.|TRBV9|TRBJ1-5
TGTGCCAGCAGCCCGGCCGGGAGGGTCAGTCAGCCCCAGCATTTT
CASSPAGRVSQPQHF
>TRBD1|TRBV13|TRBJ1-2
TGTGCCACCGAGAGGACAGGGGACTATGGCTACACCTTC
CATERTGDYGYTF
>TRBD2|TRBV6-1|TRBJ2-1
TGTGCCAGCATGGTAGCGGGAGGCAACAATGAGCAGTTCTTC
CASMVAGGNNEQFF
>TRBD1|TRBV10-3|TRBJ2-7
TGTGCCGTCAACGCCGGGACAGGATCCTACGAGCAGTACTTC
CAVNAGTGSYEQYF
>.|TRBV6-5|TRBJ1-1
TGTGCCAGCAGTTACTCAGGAAGGGGCACTGAAGCTTTCTTT
CASSYSGRGTEAFF
>TRBD2|TRBV2|TRBJ2-1
TGTGCCAGCAGACCTGTGGGACTAGCGGAAAATGAGCAGTTCTTC
CASRPVGLAENEQFF